This T cell receptor beta chain was sequenced for a study of STAT3 mutations in large granular lymphocyte leukemia. General study results and limits: Suggested: STAT3 mutation was not the ancestral event for these clonal expansions. Every T-cell large granular lymphocyte leukemia patient had at least one immunodominant TCR beta clonotype.

Details on this clone: Its antigen is not known.

Sequenced by immunoSEQ multiplex PCR; TCRdb stores in-frame clones only, minus some. The profile shows about 2,100 clones, around 60% of them singletons. Sequences were obtained from peripheral blood mononuclear cells. This TCR came from a man in his sixties with T-cell large granular lymphocyte leukemia. Some clones in this sample may be carry-over from other donors' samples.

The CDR3 sequence is CASSGGGGGFF. The CDR3 nucleotides are TGTGCCAGCAGTGGAGGGGGTGGTGGTTTCTTT. The chain couples TRBV25-1 to TRBJ1-1; tentatively, D is TRBD1 (6 bases). Between the trimmed V and J ends, which lost 4 bases and 13 bases, there was a span of 13 bases. The germline CDR1 and CDR2 sequences are MGHDK and SYGVNS. The CDR3 is 11 residues long.